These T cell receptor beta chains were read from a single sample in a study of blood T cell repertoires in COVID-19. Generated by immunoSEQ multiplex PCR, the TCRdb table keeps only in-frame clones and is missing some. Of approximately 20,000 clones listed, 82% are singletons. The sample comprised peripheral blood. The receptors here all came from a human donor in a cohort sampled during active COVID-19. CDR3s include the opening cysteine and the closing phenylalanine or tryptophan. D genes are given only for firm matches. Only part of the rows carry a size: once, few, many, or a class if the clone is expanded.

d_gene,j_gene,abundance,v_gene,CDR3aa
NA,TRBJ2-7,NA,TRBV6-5,CASTERSSASYEQYF
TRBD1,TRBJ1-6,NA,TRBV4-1,CASSQDGGTGNSPLHF
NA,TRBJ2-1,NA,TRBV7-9,CASSSPQGTEQFF
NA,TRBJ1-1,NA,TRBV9,CASSVAPIGGGAAFF
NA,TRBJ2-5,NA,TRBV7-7,CASSQKIGGLGETQYF
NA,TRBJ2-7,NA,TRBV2,CASSEARQEVPSYEQYF
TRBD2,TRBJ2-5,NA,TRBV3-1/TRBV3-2,CASSQVLAGGTQETQYF
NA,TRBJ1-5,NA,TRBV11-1,CASGLTGNQPQHF
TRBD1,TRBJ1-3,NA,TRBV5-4,CASSRTGVQDTIYF
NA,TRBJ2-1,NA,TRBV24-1,CATSDFGVAYNEQFF
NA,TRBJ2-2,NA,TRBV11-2,CASSLDRWQANTGELFF
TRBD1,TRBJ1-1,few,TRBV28,CASSSTGTGLSSAEAFF
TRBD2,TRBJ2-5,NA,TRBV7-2,CASSFLAGARPRETQYF
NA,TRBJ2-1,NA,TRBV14,CASSRSPRSPYNEQFF
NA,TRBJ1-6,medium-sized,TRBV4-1,CASSQKSGGFNNSPLHF
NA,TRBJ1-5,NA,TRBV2,CASSVWQGSNQPQHF
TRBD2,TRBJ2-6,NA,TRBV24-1,CATGGDGANVLTF
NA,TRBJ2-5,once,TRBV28,CASSLRGSVGTQYF
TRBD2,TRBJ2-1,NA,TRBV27,CASSSPLAGVAYNEQFF
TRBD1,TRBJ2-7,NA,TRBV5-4,CASSFGDRGAEQYF
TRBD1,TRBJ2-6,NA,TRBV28,CASSGTAGANVLTF
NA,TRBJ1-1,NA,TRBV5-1,CASSDRRGNTEAFF
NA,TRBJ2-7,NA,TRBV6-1,CASSEGPGDSYEQYF
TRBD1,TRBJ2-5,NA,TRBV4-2,CASSQVTGGGETQYF
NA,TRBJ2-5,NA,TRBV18,CASSPGTQETQYF
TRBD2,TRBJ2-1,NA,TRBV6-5,CASSVTSGDYNEQFF
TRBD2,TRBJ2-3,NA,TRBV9,CASANPRGRREGQADTQYF
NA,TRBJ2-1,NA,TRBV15,CATSREAYNEQFF
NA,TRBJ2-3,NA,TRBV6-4,CASSDGGGTDTQYF
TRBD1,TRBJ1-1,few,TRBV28,CASSPPQGRNTEAFF
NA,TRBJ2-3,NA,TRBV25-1,CASSEDTPGVYTDTQYF
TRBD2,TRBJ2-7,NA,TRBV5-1,CASSFHGTSGSMGPYEQYF
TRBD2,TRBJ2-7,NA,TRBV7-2,CASSSVPGTSGTLPYEQYF
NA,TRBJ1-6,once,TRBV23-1,CASSVQERYSPLHF
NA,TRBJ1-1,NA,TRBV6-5,CASSPVVGVEAFF
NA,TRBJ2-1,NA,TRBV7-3,CASSPEGTNNNEQFF
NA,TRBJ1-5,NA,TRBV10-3,CAISESGEPQHF
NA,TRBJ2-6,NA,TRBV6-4,CASSTESSGANVLTF
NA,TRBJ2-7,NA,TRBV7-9,CASSLTKHEQYF
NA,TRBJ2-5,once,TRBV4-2,CASSPAQGGQETQYF
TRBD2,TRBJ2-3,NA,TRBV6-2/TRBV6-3,CASSYPTYDPGTSGIEDTQYF
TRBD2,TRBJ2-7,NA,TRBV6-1,CASSGLTSGAPYEQYF
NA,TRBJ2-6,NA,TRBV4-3,CASSQEEGTGANVLTF
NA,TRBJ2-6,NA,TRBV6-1,CASSEQGSGANVLTF
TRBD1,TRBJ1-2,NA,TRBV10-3,CASSPGQQSNYGYTF
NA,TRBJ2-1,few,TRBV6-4,CASSERELAYNEQFF
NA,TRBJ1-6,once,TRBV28,CASLTDSGRSPLHF
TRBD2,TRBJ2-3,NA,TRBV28,CASNLALAGVADTQYF
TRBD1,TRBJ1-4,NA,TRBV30,CAWSDRPGQGGLGANEKLFF
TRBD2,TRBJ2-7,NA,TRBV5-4,CASSLGAGGGRYEQYF
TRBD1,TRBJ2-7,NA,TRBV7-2,CASSLGGTGDYEQYF
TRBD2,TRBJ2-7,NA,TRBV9,CASSVEMGTTAGTYEQYF
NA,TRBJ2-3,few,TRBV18,CASSPDRTSTDTQYF